A selection of T cell receptor beta chains follows, all from one sample in a study of PD-1 blockade in classical Hodgkin lymphoma. Clones were sequenced by immunoSEQ multiplex PCR, and TCRdb holds only the in-frame ones, with some missing. The sample contains some 20,000 clones, about 88% of which appear only once. The material was peripheral blood mononuclear cells (PBMCs), obtained at baseline. The source of these receptors is a human donor with classical Hodgkin lymphoma. Both conserved end residues are part of each CDR3. The D gene is left open where the match is weak.

d_call | v_call | cdr3_aa
NA | TRBV4-3 | CASSQEDLAGYEQYF
TRBD2 | TRBV18 | CASSSGLAGETQYF
NA | TRBV19 | CASSTGLGEQFF
NA | TRBV7-2 | CASSLGSGPWEQYF
NA | TRBV15 | CATALGAGQETQYF
TRBD1 | TRBV2 | CASSGGGWVVTDTQYF
NA | TRBV12-5 | CASGGFCAGQSRANVLTF
TRBD1 | TRBV29-1 | CSVGTGEFSGYTF
TRBD2 | TRBV5-4 | CASSDAGTRTYNEQFF
NA | TRBV30 | CAWRDNSYEQYF
NA | TRBV7-2 | CASSLNGGPYEQYF
TRBD1 | TRBV18 | CASSPETGDGYTF
NA | TRBV30 | CAWNGQGETEAFF
NA | TRBV15 | CATSRDRLGNNSPLHF
TRBD2 | TRBV9 | CASSRDSGGADTGELFF
NA | TRBV6-5 | CASSPHRAEGTEAFF
NA | TRBV4-2 | CASSQERDEQYF
TRBD1 | TRBV18 | CASSAGQGYEQYF
TRBD2 | TRBV10-1 | CASSEWVLAGGEITDTQYF
NA | TRBV5-5 | CASSLRGFTNEKLFF
NA | TRBV11-2 | CASSLSGVYNEQFF
NA | TRBV2 | CASRGTPNTEAFF
TRBD1 | TRBV6-5 | CASGTGGDGYTF
NA | TRBV19 | CATRGRGATDTQYF
NA | TRBV4-3 | CASSQDEGDGYTF
TRBD1 | TRBV2 | CASSVNIQGAQTSDTQYF
NA | TRBV27 | CASSPGQGGNYGYTF
NA | TRBV11-3 | CASSPLGANVLTF
TRBD1 | TRBV5-4 | CASRWTGGVEGYTF
NA | TRBV19 | CASSIGGNYGYTF
TRBD1 | TRBV4-1 | CASSQDLRDRGPGGYTF
TRBD1 | TRBV7-2 | CATNDRGVSYNEQFF
NA | TRBV11-1 | CASSPRGWDTGELFF
NA | TRBV7-9 | CASSLDPLDTQYF
NA | TRBV6-5 | CASMGVGPQHF
NA | TRBV28 | CASNGTPSSYNSPLHF
NA | TRBV7-9 | CASSFEGRGGYGYTF
NA | TRBV15 | CATSTENNSPLHF
NA | TRBV27 | CASLGVADTQYF
NA | TRBV4-2 | CASSQDVLGDIQYF
NA | TRBV5-4 | CASSPGRDGNTGELFF
NA | TRBV21-1 | CASSKGMEGAQQPQHF
NA | TRBV18 | CASSPYLNRSPEGNTIYF
TRBD1 | TRBV5-1 | CASTRDRGSYGYTF
NA | TRBV5-6 | CASSLGQGHQPQHF
NA | TRBV28 | CASSLSSGRETQYF
NA | TRBV5-4 | CASSFRDGGRREQYF
NA | TRBV10-3 | CAIRLTASGNTIYF
NA | TRBV7-9 | CASSAPTGGDNEQFF
NA | TRBV6-1 | CASSRDSGSNQPQHF
TRBD1 | TRBV11-3 | CASSPSDRDTDTQYF
TRBD1 | TRBV19 | CASGIGTANEKLFF
TRBD1 | TRBV6-5 | CASSYQDRGYGYTF
NA | TRBV27 | CASSLRSNYGYTF
NA | TRBV27 | CASSLSGGVVSYEQYF
NA | TRBV29-1 | CSVTLTVPNTEAFF
NA | TRBV28 | CASSLSFGSYGYTF
TRBD1 | TRBV6-9 | CASSPQDRGGFHEQFF
NA | TRBV18 | CASSPSDSRWAFF
NA | TRBV7-8 | CASRGHDQGGDALGELFF